This T cell receptor (beta chain) appears in the sequencing data of a study of technical replicates of blood from a few donors (dated by TCRdb to the late 2010s). The library relied on the immunoSEQ multiplex PCR assay. TCRdb obtained this table from immuneACCESS and retained in-frame rearrangements with V and J assigned. These tables miss some clones; where compared with another copy, unresolved V genes account for less than half of the shortfall, and the remainder is unexplained. The sample table shows about 56,000 clones, and approximately 92% are seen once. In total, the top ten clones hold roughly 4.3% of the sample. Via the germline V gene, CDR1 is MDHEN and CDR2 SYDVKM. Taken from cysteine to phenylalanine, the CDR3 has 14 residues. Only CDR3 DNA remains: 42 bases, in frame from the first base. V is pruned by 2 bases and J by 2 bases, leaving 1 base of the junction without a gene match. About this clone: Its antigen remains undetermined. Within one base of it there is no much larger clone, and no base qualities were kept.

The chain uses TRBV28 and TRBJ2-3, and 7 junctional nucleotides match TRBD2. Source material: PBMCs. This TCR was recovered from a human donor in good health. Some clones in this sample may be carry-over from other donors' samples. The CDR3 reads as follows: CASSLAGVTDTQYF. The nucleotides are TGTGCCAGCAGTTTAGCGGGAGTCACAGATACGCAGTATTTT.